One and the same sample provided the 27 T cell receptor beta chains below, sequenced in a study of blood T cell repertoires in COVID-19. Assay used: immunoSEQ multiplex PCR; TCRdb lists only in-frame clones, some missing. The repertoire holds some 320,000 clones, with 90% as singletons. Sequenced input: PBMCs or T cells enriched from blood (not recorded which). These receptors were obtained from a man in his sixties who had recovered from COVID-19.

The chain couples TRBV18 to TRBJ2-5; D ambiguous. This CDR3 spans 14 amino acids. The V end was cut by 0 bases, the J end by 1 base, with 6 bases between. CDR1 is KGHSH, CDR2 LQKENI, per germline. CDR3 DNA: TGTGCCAGCTCACCACCCGTAGCCCAAGAGACCCAGTACTTC. It specifies CASSPPVAQETQYF.

This clone is a singleton in its sample. The chain carries TRBV27 and TRBJ2-3; D gene ambiguous. The V gene lost 0 bases and the J gene lost 5 bases, with 12 bases spanning the gap. Germline CDR1 and CDR2: MNHEY and SMNVEV (reference sequence). This CDR3 has 15 residues. The CDR3 region is CASSLSGYLVDTQYF. The CDR3 DNA is TGTGCCAGCAGTTTATCGGGCTACCTGGTAGATACGCAGTATTTT.

This rearrangement joins TRBV3-1 (or the pseudogene TRBV3-2) to TRBJ1-2, with a weak D call TRBD1 (5 bases). This CDR3 has 15 residues. Per the germline V gene, CDR1 is LGHDT and CDR2 is YNNKEL (reference sequence). Trimming pared 3 bases from V and 3 bases from J, leaving 14 bases between. The CDR3 DNA reads as TGTGCCAGCAGCCATATGGGCAGGGAGGACTATGGCTACACCTTC. It encodes CASSHMGREDYGYTF.

This chain joins TRBV12-3 or TRBV12-4 and TRBJ2-7; tentative D call: TRBD1 (5 bases). This CDR3 region has 11 residues. V was cut by 5 bases and J by 6 bases, with 8 bases left in between. CDR3 nucleotides: TGTGCCAGCAGTGCCAGGGCCGAGCAGTACTTC. Its protein product is CASSARAEQYF.

This chain joins TRBV30 and TRBJ1-4; tentative D call: TRBD1 (5 bases). V dropped 2 bases and J dropped 7 bases, with 14 bases sitting between them. Germline CDR1 GTSNPN, CDR2 SVGIG (reference sequence). This CDR3 has 14 residues. This CDR3 reads CAWSRGSSGEKLFF. The CDR3 DNA sequence: TGTGCCTGGAGTAGGGGAAGTTCTGGTGAAAAACTGTTTTTT.

V and J are TRBV11-3 and TRBJ2-7; 10 positions agree with TRBD2. This CDR3 contains 19 residues. Germline V CDR1 and CDR2: SGHNT, YENEEA. Germline trimming cut 5 bases from V and 1 base from J; bases unmatched to any gene: 17. CDR3 residues: CASSASRGLAGAASYEQYF. Here the CDR3 DNA reads TGTGCCAGCAGCGCTAGCCGAGGGCTAGCGGGAGCAGCGTCCTACGAGCAGTACTTC.

The rearrangement uses TRBV30 and TRBJ1-4, with 7 bases fitting TRBD1. The J segment lost 5 bases and the V segment lost 1 base, leaving 7 bases of the junction unmatched. Germline V gene data show CDR1 as GTSNPN and CDR2 as SVGIG (reference sequence). There are 15 residues in the CDR3. The CDR3 reads CAWSGGDRRNEKLFF. The CDR3 DNA reads as TGTGCCTGGAGTGGGGGGGACAGACGAAATGAAAAACTGTTTTTT.

The chain carries TRBV3-1 (or the pseudogene TRBV3-2) and TRBJ2-5, with TRBD2 matching 9 bases. Germline V gene data show CDR1 as LGHDT and CDR2 as YNNKEL (reference sequence). The CDR3 extends over 14 amino acids. The V segment lost 5 bases and the J segment 4 bases; nucleotides outside the gene matches: 5. The CDR3 loop reads CASSNGLARETQYF. The DNA for the CDR3 is TGTGCCAGCAGCAACGGACTAGCGAGAGAGACCCAGTACTTC.

This clone appeared a single time. The V gene is TRBV6-5, the J gene TRBJ1-1, with D maybe TRBD1 (6 bases). The CDR3 has 13 residues. Between the trimmed V and J ends, which lost 6 bases and 5 bases, there was a span of 13 bases. Germline V gene sequence: CDR1 MNHEY, CDR2 SVGAGI. CDR3 residues: CASSPIQGTEAFF. The DNA for the CDR3 is TGTGCCAGCAGCCCAATACAGGGTACTGAAGCTTTCTTT.

The chain links TRBV5-4 to TRBJ1-1; the D gene is possibly TRBD1 (6 bases). The V and J ends lost 4 bases and 3 bases respectively, with 10 bases between them. Germline values: CDR1 SGHNT, CDR2 YYREEE (reference sequence). This CDR3 is built from 13 residues. The CDR3 region has the DNA TGTGCCAGCAGCCTGGACAGCCACACTGAAGCTTTCTTT. The encoded protein is CASSLDSHTEAFF.

This chain links TRBV9 with TRBJ1-4; a possible D gene is TRBD1 (5 bases). Per germline, CDR1 SGDLS and CDR2 YYNGEE. Trimming stripped 3 bases from V and 6 bases from J, with 18 bases between. The CDR3 length is 16 residues. CDR3 sequence reads: CASSEGPGLPDEKLFF. In DNA, the CDR3 is TGTGCCAGCAGCGAGGGACCGGGACTTCCAGATGAAAAACTGTTTTTT.

The chain links TRBV5-4 to TRBJ1-2; 7 bases are shared with TRBD1. The J segment lost 4 bases and the V segment lost 3 bases, leaving 3 bases of the junction unmatched. CDR1 and CDR2 from the germline V gene are SGHNT and YYREEE (reference sequence). This CDR3 has 13 residues. CDR3 bases: TGTGCCAGCAGCTCGGGACAGATCTATGGCTACACCTTC. Translating it yields CASSSGQIYGYTF.

The V call is TRBV5-1, the J call TRBJ2-1; maybe TRBD2 (7 bases). This CDR3 comprises 14 residues. Germline CDR1 SGHRS, CDR2 YFSETQ. With 5 bases removed from V and 7 bases from J, the gap between germline ends came to 16 bases. The CDR3 here is CASRKAGRGNEQFF. The DNA for the CDR3 is TGCGCCAGCAGGAAAGCGGGGAGGGGGAATGAGCAGTTCTTC.

The chain combines TRBV14 with TRBJ2-5; the D gene is possibly TRBD2 (5 bases). The CDR3 runs 12 residues. CDR1 is SGHDN, CDR2 FVKESK, per germline. V lost 4 bases, J lost 9 bases, and 12 bases lay in between. The CDR3 DNA is TGTGCCAGCAGCCCTCGATTCGGGGCCCAGTACTTC. Translated: CASSPRFGAQYF.

The genes are TRBV11-2 and TRBJ1-2; tentatively, D is TRBD1 (5 bases). The CDR3 runs 16 residues. V was cut by 5 bases and J by 3 bases, with 19 bases left in between. Per germline, CDR1 SGHAT and CDR2 FQNNGV. The CDR3 protein is CASSLSIGGGDYGYTF. DNA for the CDR3: TGTGCCAGCAGCCTCTCGATTGGGGGAGGCGACTATGGCTACACCTTC.

This chain joins TRBV18 and TRBJ2-1, with 13 bases fitting TRBD2. The V and J ends lost 3 bases and 9 bases, in that order; junction bases with no gene match: 8. There are 16 residues in the CDR3. Germline loops: CDR1 KGHSH, CDR2 LQKENI. The CDR3 DNA reads TGTGCCAGCTCACCGCCGGGACTAGCGGGGCTAGGTGAGCAGTTCTTC. Its protein product is CASSPPGLAGLGEQFF.

The chain couples TRBV10-3 to TRBJ1-2, with 7 bases aligning to TRBD1. Looked up from germline, CDR1 is ENHRY and CDR2 is SYGVKD. The CDR3 is made up of 15 amino acids. Trimming removed 6 bases from V and 2 bases from J; junction bases left unmatched: 9. CDR3: CAISTTGMTNYGYTF. Here the CDR3 DNA reads TGTGCCATCAGCACGACAGGGATGACGAACTATGGCTACACCTTC.

The CDR3 region is CAWSVQGETQYF. The CDR3 nucleotides are TGTGCCTGGAGTGTTCAGGGAGAGACCCAGTACTTC. This chain links TRBV30 with TRBJ2-5, with a weak D call TRBD1 (5 bases). The CDR3 covers 12 residues. The V end lost 0 bases, the J end lost 4 bases, and 6 bases lay between the germline ends. CDR1 is GTSNPN, CDR2 SVGIG, per germline (reference sequence).

The V and J genes are TRBV4-1 and TRBJ1-2; D perhaps matches TRBD1 (5 bases). The CDR3 runs 15 residues. Germline CDR1 reads MGHRA; CDR2 reads YSYEKL. The germline V and J ends were trimmed by 0 bases and 2 bases, with 10 bases remaining between them. CDR3 nucleotide sequence: TGCGCCAGCAGCCAAGAGATAAAGGGGAACTATGGCTACACCTTC. Translation gives CASSQEIKGNYGYTF.

The CDR3 protein is CASSSGGDATNEKLFF. The CDR3 coding sequence is TGTGCCAGCAGCTCGGGCGGGGATGCAACTAATGAAAAACTGTTTTTT. This chain joins TRBV5-4 and TRBJ1-4, with D unclear. The V end was cut by 3 bases, the J end by 0 bases, with 12 bases between. Germline V lookup: CDR1 SGHNT, CDR2 YYREEE (reference sequence). This CDR3 contains 16 residues.

The rearrangement links TRBV5-1 to TRBJ1-5; TRBD1 matches at 7 bases. The CDR3 covers 16 residues. The germline V gene encodes CDR1 SGHRS and CDR2 YFSETQ. V shed 4 bases, J shed 0 bases, and the junction held 7 bases outside the gene matches. The CDR3 region is CASSPGTDNSNQPQHF. CDR3 bases: TGCGCCAGCAGCCCCGGGACAGATAATAGCAATCAGCCCCAGCATTTT.

This chain links TRBV11-3 with TRBJ2-2; 12 nucleotides agree with TRBD1. V was pared by 6 bases and J by 4 bases, with 6 bases of the junction left unmatched. The CDR3 is 16 residues long. Germline V lookup: CDR1 SGHNT, CDR2 YENEEA. The CDR3 is CASRSGTGGFTGELFF. The CDR3 DNA reads as TGTGCCAGCAGGTCCGGGACAGGGGGCTTCACCGGGGAGCTGTTTTTT.

This clone was picked up one time. V gene TRBV18 combines with J gene TRBJ1-4; no firm D call. Germline V gives CDR1 KGHSH, CDR2 LQKENI. V was cut by 1 base and J by 0 bases, with 9 bases left in between. The CDR3 runs 16 residues. CDR3: CASSPQPVTTNEKLFF. In DNA form, the CDR3 reads TGTGCCAGCTCACCACAGCCGGTCACAACTAATGAAAAACTGTTTTTT.

This chain joins TRBV19 and TRBJ2-1; possibly TRBD1 for D (5 bases). V was cut by 5 bases and J by 8 bases, with 22 bases left in between. The CDR3 runs 16 residues. CDR1 LNHDA and CDR2 SQIVND come from the germline V gene (reference sequence). Here the CDR3 reads CASSAPLTREADEQFF. CDR3 in DNA: TGTGCCAGTAGTGCCCCACTGACCAGGGAAGCCGATGAGCAGTTCTTC.

This sequence joins TRBV3-1 (or the pseudogene TRBV3-2) and TRBJ2-3; 9 nucleotides match TRBD2. V trimming: 5 bases; J trimming: 2 bases; junction bases outside the gene matches: 11. CDR1 and CDR2 from the germline V gene are LGHDT and YNNKEL (reference sequence). The CDR3 has 17 residues. Written as DNA, the CDR3 is TGTGCCAGCAGCTCCCCAACGACTAGCGGAGCCACAGATACGCAGTATTTT. Translation: CASSSPTTSGATDTQYF.

This clone showed up just a few times. The chain is built from TRBV5-5 and TRBJ1-5, with D maybe TRBD1 (6 bases). This CDR3 has 14 amino acids. With 4 bases removed from V and 4 bases from J, the gap between germline ends came to 12 bases. The germline gives CDR1 SGHKS, CDR2 YYEKEE (reference sequence). The CDR3 protein is CASSTVTGNQPQHF. The CDR3, as DNA: TGTGCCAGCAGCACCGTGACAGGAAATCAGCCCCAGCATTTT.

V usage is TRBV19 and J usage is TRBJ1-2, with D unresolved. CDR1 is LNHDA, CDR2 SQIVND, per germline (reference sequence). The CDR3 totals 13 residues. The germline V and J ends were trimmed by 9 bases and 8 bases, with 19 bases remaining between them. The CDR3 region is CASSAHYREGYTF. The CDR3 DNA reads TGTGCCAGCAGTGCTCATTACAGAGAAGGCTACACCTTC. The full variable domain, in which reference TRBV19 and TRBJ1-2 provide the parts outside the CDR3, is DGGITQSPKYLFRKEGQNVTLSCEQNLNHDAMYWYRQDPGQGLRLIYYSQIVNDFQKGDIAEGYSVSREKKESFPLTVTSAQKNPTAFYLCASSAHYREGYTFGSGTRLTVV.